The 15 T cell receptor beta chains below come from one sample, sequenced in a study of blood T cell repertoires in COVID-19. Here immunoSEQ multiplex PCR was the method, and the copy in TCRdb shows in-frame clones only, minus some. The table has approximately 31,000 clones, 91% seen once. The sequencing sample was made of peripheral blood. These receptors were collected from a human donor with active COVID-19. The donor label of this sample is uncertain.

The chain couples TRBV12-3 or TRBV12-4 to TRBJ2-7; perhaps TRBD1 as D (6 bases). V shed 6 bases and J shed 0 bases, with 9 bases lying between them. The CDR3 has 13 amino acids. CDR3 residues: CASSHRDSYEQYF. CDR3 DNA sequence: TGTGCCAGCAGCCACAGGGACTCCTACGAGCAGTACTTC.

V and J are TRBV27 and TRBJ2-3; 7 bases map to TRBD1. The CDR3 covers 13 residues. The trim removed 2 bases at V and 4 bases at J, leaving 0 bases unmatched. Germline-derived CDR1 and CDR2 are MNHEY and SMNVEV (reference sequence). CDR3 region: CASSLQGADTQYF. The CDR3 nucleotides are TGTGCCAGCAGTTTACAGGGGGCAGATACGCAGTATTTT.

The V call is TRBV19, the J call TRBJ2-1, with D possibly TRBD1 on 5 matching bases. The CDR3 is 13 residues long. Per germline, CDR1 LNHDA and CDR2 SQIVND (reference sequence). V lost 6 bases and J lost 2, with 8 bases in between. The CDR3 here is CASRQGPYNEQFF. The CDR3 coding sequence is TGTGCCAGTAGGCAGGGTCCCTACAATGAGCAGTTCTTC.

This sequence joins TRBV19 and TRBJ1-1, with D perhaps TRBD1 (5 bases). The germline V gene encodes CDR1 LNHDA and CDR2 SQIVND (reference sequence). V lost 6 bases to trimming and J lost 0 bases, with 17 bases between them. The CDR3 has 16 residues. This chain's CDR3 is CASRGPPGVLNTEAFF. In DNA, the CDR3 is TGTGCCAGTAGGGGCCCCCCGGGGGTGCTGAACACTGAAGCTTTCTTT.

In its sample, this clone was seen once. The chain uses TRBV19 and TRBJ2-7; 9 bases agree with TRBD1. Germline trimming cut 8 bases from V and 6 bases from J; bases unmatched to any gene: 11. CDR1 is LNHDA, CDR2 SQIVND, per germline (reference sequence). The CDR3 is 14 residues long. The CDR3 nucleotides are TGTGCCAGTGAGCCGGGACAGGGAGGCGGCGAGCAGTACTTC. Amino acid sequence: CASEPGQGGGEQYF. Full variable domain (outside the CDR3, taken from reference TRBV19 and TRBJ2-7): DGGITQSPKYLFRKEGQNVTLSCEQNLNHDAMYWYRQDPGQGLRLIYYSQIVNDFQKGDIAEGYSVSREKKESFPLTVTSAQKNPTAFYLCASEPGQGGGEQYFGPGTRLTVT.

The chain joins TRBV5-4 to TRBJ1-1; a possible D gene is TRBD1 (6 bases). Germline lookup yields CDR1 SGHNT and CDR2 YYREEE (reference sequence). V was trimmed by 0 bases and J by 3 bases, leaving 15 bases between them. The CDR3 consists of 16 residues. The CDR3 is CASSLEPDRWDTEAFF. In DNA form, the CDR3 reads TGTGCCAGCAGCTTGGAACCCGACAGGTGGGACACTGAAGCTTTCTTT.

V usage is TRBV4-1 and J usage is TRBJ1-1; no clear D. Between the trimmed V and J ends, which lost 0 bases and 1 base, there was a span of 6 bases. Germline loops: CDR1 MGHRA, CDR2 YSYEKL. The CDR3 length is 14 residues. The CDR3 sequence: CASSQDSPNTEAFF. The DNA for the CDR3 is TGCGCCAGCAGCCAAGATAGCCCGAACACTGAAGCTTTCTTT.

CDR3 protein: CASSLEQGNYGYTF. Written as DNA, the CDR3 is TGCGCCAGCAGCTTGGAGCAGGGAAACTATGGCTACACCTTC. The V call is TRBV5-1, the J call TRBJ1-2, with a tentative D call TRBD1 (5 bases). This CDR3 is built from 14 residues. V lost 0 bases to trimming and J lost 2 bases, with 8 bases between them. The germline V gene encodes CDR1 SGHRS and CDR2 YFSETQ.

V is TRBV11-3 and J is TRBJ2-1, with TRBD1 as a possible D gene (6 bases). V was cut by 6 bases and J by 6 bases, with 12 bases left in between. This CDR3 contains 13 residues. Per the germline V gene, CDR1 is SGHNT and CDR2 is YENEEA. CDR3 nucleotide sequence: TGTGCCAGCAGTTCCACAGGGTTCAATGAGCAGTTCTTC. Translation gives CASSSTGFNEQFF.

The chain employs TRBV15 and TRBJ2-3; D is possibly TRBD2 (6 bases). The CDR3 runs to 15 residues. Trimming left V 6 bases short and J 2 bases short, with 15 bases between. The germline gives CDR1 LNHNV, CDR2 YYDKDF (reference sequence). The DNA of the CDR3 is TGTGCCACCAGGGATTCGGGACTGCTCACAGATACGCAGTATTTT. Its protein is CATRDSGLLTDTQYF.

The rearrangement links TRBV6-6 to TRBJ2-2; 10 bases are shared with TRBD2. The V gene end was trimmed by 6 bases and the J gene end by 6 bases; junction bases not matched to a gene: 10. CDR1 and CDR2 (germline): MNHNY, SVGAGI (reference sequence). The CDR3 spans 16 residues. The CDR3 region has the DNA TGTGCCAGCAGCCACTCGACTAGCGGGTTTGCCGGGGAGCTGTTTTTT. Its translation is CASSHSTSGFAGELFF.

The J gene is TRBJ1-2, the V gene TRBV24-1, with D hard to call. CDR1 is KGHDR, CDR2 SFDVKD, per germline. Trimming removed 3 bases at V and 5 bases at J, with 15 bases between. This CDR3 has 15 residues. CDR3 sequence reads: CATSDGLNAGYGYTF. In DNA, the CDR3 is TGTGCCACCAGTGATGGCCTTAACGCGGGGTATGGCTACACCTTC.

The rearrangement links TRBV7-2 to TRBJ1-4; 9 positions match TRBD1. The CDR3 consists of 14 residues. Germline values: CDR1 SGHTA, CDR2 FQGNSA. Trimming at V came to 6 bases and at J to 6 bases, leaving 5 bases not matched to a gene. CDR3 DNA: TGTGCCAGCAGATCCGGGACAGGGTATGAAAAACTGTTTTTT. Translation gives CASRSGTGYEKLFF.

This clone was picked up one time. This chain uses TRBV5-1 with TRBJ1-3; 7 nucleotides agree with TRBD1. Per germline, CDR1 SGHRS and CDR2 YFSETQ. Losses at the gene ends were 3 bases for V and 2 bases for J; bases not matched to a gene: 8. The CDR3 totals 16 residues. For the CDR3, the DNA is TGCGCCAGCAGCTCGCTCTTCCAGGGGGCTGGAAACACCATATATTTT. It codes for CASSSLFQGAGNTIYF.

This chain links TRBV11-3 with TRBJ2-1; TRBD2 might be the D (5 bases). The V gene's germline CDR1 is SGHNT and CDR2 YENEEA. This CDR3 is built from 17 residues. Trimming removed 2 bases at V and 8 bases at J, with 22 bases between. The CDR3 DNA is TGTGCCAGCAGCTTACTCTTCCCTAGCAATAGGAGGTATGAGCAGTTCTTC. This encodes CASSLLFPSNRRYEQFF.